Only a few counts were recorded for the clone carrying this T cell receptor (beta chain). As yet, its antigen is unknown. The data are from a study of cytomegalovirus exposure and HLA in healthy donors. In the study overall: Researchers found that roughly 77% of around 400 genotyped donors fell within the Caucasian-associated ancestry cluster. General study results and limits: Some V segments, including TRBV6-2 and TRBV6-3, were excluded as indistinguishable.

Use of 60 Vbeta and 13 Jbeta primers characterized the PCR. Libraries were prepared by immunoSEQ multiplex PCR; TCRdb keeps only in-frame clonotypes and omits some of them. Of over 100,000 clones in the sample, about 64% were seen once. V was clipped by 4 bases and J by 3 bases, with 8 bases between them. Germline CDR1 SGHNT, CDR2 YYREEE (reference sequence). The CDR3 consists of 12 residues. The sequenced sample consisted of PBMCs. This sequence joins TRBV5-4 and TRBJ2-7, with D perhaps matching TRBD2 (6 bases). This TCR was recovered from a woman aged 40 to 49 in good health and CMV-seronegative. CDR3 sequence (DNA): TGTGCCAGCAGCCGGGAGAACTACGAGCAGTACTTC. Amino acids: CASSRENYEQYF.